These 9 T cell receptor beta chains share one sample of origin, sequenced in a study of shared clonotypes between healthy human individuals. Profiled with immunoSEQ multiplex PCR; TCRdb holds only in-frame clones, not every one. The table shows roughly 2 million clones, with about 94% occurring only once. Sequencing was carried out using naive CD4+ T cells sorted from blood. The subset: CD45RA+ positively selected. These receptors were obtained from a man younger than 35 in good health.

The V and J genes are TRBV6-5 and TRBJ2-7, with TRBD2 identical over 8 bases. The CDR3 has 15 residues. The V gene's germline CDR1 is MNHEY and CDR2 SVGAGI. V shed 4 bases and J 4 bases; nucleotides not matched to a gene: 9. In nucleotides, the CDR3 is TGTGCCAGCAGTTTTTTTCAAGCGGGAGCGTACGAGCAGTACTTC. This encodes CASSFFQAGAYEQYF.

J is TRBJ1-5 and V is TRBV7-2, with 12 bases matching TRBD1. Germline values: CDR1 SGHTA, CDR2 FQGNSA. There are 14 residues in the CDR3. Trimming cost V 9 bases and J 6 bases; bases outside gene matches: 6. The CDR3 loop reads CARGQGATLQPQHF. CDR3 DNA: TGTGCCAGGGGACAGGGGGCGACGCTTCAGCCCCAGCATTTT.

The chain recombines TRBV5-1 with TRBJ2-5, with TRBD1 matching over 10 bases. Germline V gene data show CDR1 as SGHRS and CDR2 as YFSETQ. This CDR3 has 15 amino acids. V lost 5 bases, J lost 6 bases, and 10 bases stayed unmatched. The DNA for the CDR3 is TGCGCCAGCAGTCCAGGACAGGGGGAATTACAGACCCAGTACTTC. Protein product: CASSPGQGELQTQYF.

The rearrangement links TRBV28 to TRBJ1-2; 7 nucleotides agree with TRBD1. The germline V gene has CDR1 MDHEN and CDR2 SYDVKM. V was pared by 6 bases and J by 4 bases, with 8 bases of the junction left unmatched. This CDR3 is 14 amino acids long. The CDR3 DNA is TGTGCCAGCAGCCAAGGGGGCTCTGGCTATGGCTACACCTTC. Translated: CASSQGGSGYGYTF.

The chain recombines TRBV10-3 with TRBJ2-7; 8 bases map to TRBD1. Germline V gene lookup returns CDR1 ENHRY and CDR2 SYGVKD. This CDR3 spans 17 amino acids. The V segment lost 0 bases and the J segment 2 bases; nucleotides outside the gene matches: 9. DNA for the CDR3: TGTGCCATCAGTGAGTCGCAGGGGGCAGGGGTGGCCTACGAGCAGTACTTC. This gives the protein CAISESQGAGVAYEQYF.

In DNA, the CDR3 is TGCGCCAGCAGTGGGACTTTTTCCTACGAGCAGTACTTC. Translation gives CASSGTFSYEQYF. The V gene is TRBV10-1, the J gene TRBJ2-7; tentative D call: TRBD2 (5 bases). V lost 4 bases and J 1 base, leaving 8 bases between the germline ends. In germline, CDR1 is WNHNN, CDR2 SYGVQD (reference sequence). CDR3 length equals 13 residues.

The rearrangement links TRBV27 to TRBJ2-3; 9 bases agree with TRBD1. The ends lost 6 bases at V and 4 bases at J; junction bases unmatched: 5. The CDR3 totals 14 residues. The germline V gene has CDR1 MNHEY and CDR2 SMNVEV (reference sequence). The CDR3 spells CASRRTGGADTQYF. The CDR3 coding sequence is TGTGCCAGCAGACGAACAGGGGGCGCAGATACGCAGTATTTT.

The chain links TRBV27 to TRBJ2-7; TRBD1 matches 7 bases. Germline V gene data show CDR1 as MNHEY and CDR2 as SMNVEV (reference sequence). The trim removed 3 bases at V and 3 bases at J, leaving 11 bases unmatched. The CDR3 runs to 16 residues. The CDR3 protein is CASSFVGGQLLYEQYF. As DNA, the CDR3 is TGTGCCAGCAGTTTCGTAGGGGGACAGCTGCTCTACGAGCAGTACTTC.

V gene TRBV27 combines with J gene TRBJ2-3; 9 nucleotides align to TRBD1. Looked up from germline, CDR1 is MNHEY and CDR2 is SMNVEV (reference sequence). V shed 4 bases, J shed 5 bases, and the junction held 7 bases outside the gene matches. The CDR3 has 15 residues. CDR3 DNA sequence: TGTGCCAGCAGTTCCTACAGGGGGCTGGGAGATACGCAGTATTTT. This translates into CASSSYRGLGDTQYF.